The rows below give T cell receptor beta chains drawn from one sample of a study of regulatory T cells in long-lasting Graves disease. In TCRdb, the multiplex PCR reads were re-called with MiXCR into one record per CDR3 protein. The top ten clones hold roughly 28% of a sample with around 400,000 distinct CDR3 sequences, around a quarter of them seen once. The input for sequencing was peripheral blood mononuclear cells (PBMCs), taken when the disease was refractory, from a patient treated with antithyroid drugs. The receptors stem from a female donor with Graves disease. The CDR3 runs from the conserved cysteine through the conserved F or W. D genes are given only for firm matches. Clone sizes are given selectively: once, few, many, or a class where the clone is expanded.

J,V,size,D,length,CDR3,DNA
TRBJ2-7,TRBV7-4,.,TRBD2,17,CASSFGGLAEGSYEQYF,TGTGCCAGCAGCTTTGGGGGACTAGCGGAGGGGAGCTACGAGCAGTACTTC
TRBJ1-2,TRBV7-9,few,TRBD1,15,CASSLGTAQSYGYTF,TGTGCCAGCAGCCTGGGGACAGCTCAATCCTATGGCTACACCTTC
TRBJ1-2,TRBV20-1,.,TRBD1,14,CSARDGQGPYGYTF,TGCAGTGCTAGAGACGGACAGGGGCCCTATGGCTACACCTTC
TRBJ1-5,TRBV2,many,.,14,CASSYMGSNQPQHF,TGTGCCAGCAGTTACATGGGGAGCAATCAGCCCCAGCATTTT
TRBJ2-7,TRBV20-1,.,TRBD2,14,CSASPSGRADEQYF,TGCAGTGCTAGCCCTAGCGGGAGGGCCGATGAGCAGTACTTC
TRBJ1-2,TRBV20-1,few,TRBD1,16,CSARGGGTDKYYGYTF,TGCAGTGCTAGAGGAGGGGGCACAGATAAATACTATGGCTACACCTTC
TRBJ1-4,TRBV2,many,.,13,CASSEEPYEKLFF,TGTGCCAGCAGTGAAGAGCCTTATGAAAAACTGTTTTTT
TRBJ2-2,TRBV20-1,few,.,15,CSAGASSGRTGELFF,TGCAGTGCGGGAGCGAGTAGCGGAAGAACCGGGGAGCTGTTTTTT
TRBJ2-7,TRBV30,few,.,11,CAWGGSYEQYF,TGTGCCTGGGGCGGATCCTACGAGCAGTACTTC
TRBJ2-5,TRBV4-3,.,.,15,CASSQASRSPETQYF,TGCGCCAGCAGCCAAGCATCCAGAAGCCCTGAGACCCAGTACTTC
TRBJ2-7,TRBV20-1,few,TRBD2,18,CSAQILVNSGRGSYEQYF,TGCAGTGCTCAAATACTCGTCAATAGCGGGAGGGGATCCTACGAGCAGTACTTC
TRBJ2-7,TRBV11-2,.,TRBD2,15,CASSPASGNNYEQYF,TGTGCCAGCAGCCCAGCTAGCGGAAACAACTACGAGCAGTACTTC
TRBJ2-1,TRBV6-2/TRBV6-3,once,TRBD1,14,CASRGTGPYNEQFF,TGTGCCAGCAGGGGGACAGGGCCCTACAATGAGCAGTTCTTC
TRBJ1-4,TRBV7-9,.,.,16,CASSLGAGVTQEKLFF,TGTGCCAGCAGCTTAGGAGCAGGGGTCACACAAGAAAAACTGTTTTTT
TRBJ2-5,TRBV6-2/TRBV6-3,.,.,14,CASTKYPRKETQYF,TGTGCCAGCACCAAGTACCCCAGAAAAGAGACCCAGTACTTC
TRBJ1-2,TRBV12-3/TRBV12-4,many,.,17,CASSLGNRARANYGYTF,TGTGCCAGCAGTTTAGGTAACAGAGCGAGGGCTAACTATGGCTACACCTTC
TRBJ1-3,TRBV6-4,.,TRBD1,15,CASSDQGAIGNTIYF,TGTGCCAGCAGTGACCAGGGGGCTATTGGAAACACCATATATTTT
TRBJ2-7,TRBV2,.,.,14,CASRPTGVSGEQYF,TGTGCCAGCAGACCGACAGGAGTATCGGGGGAGCAGTACTTC
TRBJ2-2,TRBV28,few,.,12,CASSRGPGELFF,TGTGCCAGCAGTAGGGGTCCCGGGGAGCTGTTTTTT
TRBJ2-1,TRBV6-2/TRBV6-3,.,.,13,CASMVGSYNEQFF,TGTGCCAGCATGGTTGGCTCCTACAATGAGCAGTTCTTC
TRBJ2-6,TRBV19,few,.,16,CASSIDAFSGANVLTF,TGTGCCAGTAGTATAGATGCGTTCTCTGGGGCCAACGTCCTGACTTTC
TRBJ1-5,TRBV15,few,.,11,CATGSNQPQHF,TGTGCCACCGGTAGCAATCAGCCCCAGCATTTT
TRBJ2-7,TRBV7-2,few,.,14,CASSPHSQRHEQYF,TGTGCCAGCAGCCCCCACTCCCAACGCCACGAGCAGTACTTC
TRBJ2-4,TRBV9,once,TRBD2,16,CASSVGAPGLTTVQYF,TGTGCCAGCAGCGTAGGTGCGCCGGGACTAACAACAGTTCAGTACTTC
TRBJ2-3,TRBV12-3/TRBV12-4,.,TRBD1,16,CASSLSGQGITDTQYF,TGTGCCAGCAGTTTATCCGGACAGGGGATCACAGATACGCAGTATTTT
TRBJ1-1,TRBV20-1,many,.,15,CSAPRTDQMNTEAFF,TGCAGTGCCCCCCGGACTGACCAAATGAACACTGAAGCTTTCTTT
TRBJ1-3,TRBV6-1,.,.,15,CASSTGLSSGNTIYF,TGTGCCAGCAGTACCGGACTGTCCTCTGGAAACACCATATATTTT
TRBJ2-7,TRBV29-1,.,.,13,CSVGNGGSYEQYF,TGCAGCGTTGGTAACGGCGGATCCTACGAGCAGTACTTC
TRBJ1-5,TRBV28,many,TRBD1,15,CASRRDRGGNQPQHF,TGTGCCAGCAGAAGGGACAGGGGGGGCAATCAGCCCCAGCATTTT
TRBJ2-7,TRBV5-5,few,TRBD2,16,CASSLVSRRGIYEQYF,TGTGCCAGCAGCTTGGTCTCTCGGCGGGGGATCTACGAGCAGTACTTC
TRBJ1-3,TRBV7-9,.,.,10,CASKGDTIYF,TGTGCCAGCAAGGGGGACACCATATATTTT
TRBJ1-2,TRBV6-1,few,TRBD1,12,CASLDRVYGYTF,TGTGCCAGCTTGGACAGGGTCTATGGCTACACCTTC
TRBJ1-2,TRBV29-1,.,TRBD1,13,CSVGLAGGGVYTF,TGCAGCGTTGGTTTGGCAGGGGGTGGTGTCTACACCTTC